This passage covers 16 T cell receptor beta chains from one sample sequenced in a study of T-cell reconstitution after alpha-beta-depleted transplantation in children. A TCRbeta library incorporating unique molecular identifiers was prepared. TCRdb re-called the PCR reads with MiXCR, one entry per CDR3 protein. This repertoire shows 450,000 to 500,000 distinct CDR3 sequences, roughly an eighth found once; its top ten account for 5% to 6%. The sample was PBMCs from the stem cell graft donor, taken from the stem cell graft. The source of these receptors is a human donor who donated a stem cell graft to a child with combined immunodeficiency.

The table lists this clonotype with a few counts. The CDR3 protein is CASSLEGANTGELFF. CDR3 coding DNA: TGTGCCAGCAGCTTAGAGGGGGCGAACACCGGGGAGCTGTTTTTT. The chain has TRBV7-6 and TRBJ2-2, with TRBD1 as a possible D gene (6 bases). The ends were cut back, 1 base at V and 0 bases at J, with 6 bases in the middle. The CDR3 contains 15 residues. Germline V gene data show CDR1 as SGHVS and CDR2 as FNYEAQ.

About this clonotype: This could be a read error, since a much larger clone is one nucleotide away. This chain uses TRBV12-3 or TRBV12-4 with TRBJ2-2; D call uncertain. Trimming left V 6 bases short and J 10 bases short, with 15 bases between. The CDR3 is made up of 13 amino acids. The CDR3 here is CASSSSRAEELFF. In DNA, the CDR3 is TGTGCCAGCAGCTCTTCTCGGGCCGAGGAGCTGTTTTTT.

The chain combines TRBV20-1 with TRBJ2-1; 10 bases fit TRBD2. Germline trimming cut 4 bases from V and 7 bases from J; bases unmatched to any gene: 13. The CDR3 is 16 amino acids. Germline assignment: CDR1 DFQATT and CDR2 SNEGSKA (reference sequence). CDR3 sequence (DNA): TGCAGTGCTAACCTCGCCCTAGCGGGAGAAGGTAATGAGCAGTTCTTC. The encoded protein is CSANLALAGEGNEQFF.

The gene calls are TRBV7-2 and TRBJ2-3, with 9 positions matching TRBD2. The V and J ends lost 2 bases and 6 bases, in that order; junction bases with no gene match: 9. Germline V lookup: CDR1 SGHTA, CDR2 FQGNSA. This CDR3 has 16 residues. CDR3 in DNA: TGTGCCAGCAGCTTAAATGGCGGGAGGGTTCCCGATACGCAGTATTTT. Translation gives CASSLNGGRVPDTQYF.

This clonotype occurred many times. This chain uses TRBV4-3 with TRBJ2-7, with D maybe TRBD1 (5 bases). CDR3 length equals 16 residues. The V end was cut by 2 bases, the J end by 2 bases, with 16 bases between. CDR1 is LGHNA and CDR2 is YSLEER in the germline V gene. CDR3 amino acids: CASSQFQGVRTYEQYF. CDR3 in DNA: TGCGCCAGCAGCCAATTTCAGGGCGTCAGAACCTACGAGCAGTACTTC.

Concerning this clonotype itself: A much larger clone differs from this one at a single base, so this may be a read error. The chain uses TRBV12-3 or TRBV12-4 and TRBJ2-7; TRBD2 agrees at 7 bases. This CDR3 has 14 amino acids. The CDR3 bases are TGTGGCAGCAGTTTCGGGGGGAGTACCTACGAGCAGTACTTC. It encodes CGSSFGGSTYEQYF.

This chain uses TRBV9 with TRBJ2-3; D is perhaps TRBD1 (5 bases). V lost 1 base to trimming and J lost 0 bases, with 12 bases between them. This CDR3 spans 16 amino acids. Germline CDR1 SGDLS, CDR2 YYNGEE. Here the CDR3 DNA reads TGTGCCAGCAGCGTATCCCGACAGACTAGCACAGATACGCAGTATTTT. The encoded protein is CASSVSRQTSTDTQYF.

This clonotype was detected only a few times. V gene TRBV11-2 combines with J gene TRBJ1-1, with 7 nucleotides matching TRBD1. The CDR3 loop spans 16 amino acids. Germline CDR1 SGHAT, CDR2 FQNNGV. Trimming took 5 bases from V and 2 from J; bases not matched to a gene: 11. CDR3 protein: CASSLRGQLVNTEAFF. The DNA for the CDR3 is TGTGCCAGCAGCCTCCGGGGACAGCTTGTTAACACTGAAGCTTTCTTT.

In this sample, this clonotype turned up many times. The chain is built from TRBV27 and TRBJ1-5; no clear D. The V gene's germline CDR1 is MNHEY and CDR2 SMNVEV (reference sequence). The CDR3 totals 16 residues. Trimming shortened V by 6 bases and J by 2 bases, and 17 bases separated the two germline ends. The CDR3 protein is CASSPLDNWGNQPQHF. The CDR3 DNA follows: TGTGCCAGCAGCCCCTTAGACAATTGGGGCAATCAGCCCCAGCATTTT.

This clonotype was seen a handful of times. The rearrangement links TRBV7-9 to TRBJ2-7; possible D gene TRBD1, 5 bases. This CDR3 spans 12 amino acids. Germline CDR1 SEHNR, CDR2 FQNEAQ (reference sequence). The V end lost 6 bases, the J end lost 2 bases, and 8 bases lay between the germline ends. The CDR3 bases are TGTGCCAGCAGACAGGACACCTACGAGCAGTACTTC. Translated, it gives CASRQDTYEQYF. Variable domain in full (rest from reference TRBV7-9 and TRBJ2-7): DTGVSQNPRHKITKRGQNVTFRCDPISEHNRLYWYRQTLGQGPEFLTYFQNEAQLEKSRLLSDRFSAERPKGSFSTLEIQRTEQGDSAMYLCASRQDTYEQYFGPGTRLTVT.

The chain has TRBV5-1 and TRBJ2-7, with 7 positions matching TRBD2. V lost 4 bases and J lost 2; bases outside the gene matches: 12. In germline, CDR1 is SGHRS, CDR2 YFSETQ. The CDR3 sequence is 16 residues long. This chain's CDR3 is CASSPTSSGRAYEQYF. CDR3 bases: TGCGCCAGCAGCCCCACTTCTAGCGGCAGAGCCTACGAGCAGTACTTC.

This chain's CDR3 is CASSLWGQGSTGELFF. The DNA for the CDR3 is TGTGCCAGCAGTTTGTGGGGACAGGGAAGTACCGGGGAGCTGTTTTTT. This chain uses TRBV28 with TRBJ2-2, with TRBD1 identical over 9 bases. Germline CDR1 MDHEN, CDR2 SYDVKM. The CDR3 extends over 16 amino acids. The ends lost 3 bases at V and 5 bases at J; junction bases unmatched: 7.

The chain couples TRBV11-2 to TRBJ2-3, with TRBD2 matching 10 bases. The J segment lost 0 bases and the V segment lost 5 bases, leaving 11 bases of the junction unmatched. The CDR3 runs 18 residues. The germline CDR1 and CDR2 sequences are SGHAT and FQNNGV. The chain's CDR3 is CASSLGGTSEISTDTQYF. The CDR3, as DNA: TGTGCCAGCAGCCTCGGGGGGACTAGCGAAATTAGCACAGATACGCAGTATTTT.

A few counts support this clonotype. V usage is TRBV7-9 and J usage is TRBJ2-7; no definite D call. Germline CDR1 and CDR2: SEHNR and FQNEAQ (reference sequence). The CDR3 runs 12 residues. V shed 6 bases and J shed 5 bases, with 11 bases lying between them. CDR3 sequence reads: CASRVGMDEQYF. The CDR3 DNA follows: TGTGCCAGCAGGGTGGGGATGGACGAGCAGTACTTC.

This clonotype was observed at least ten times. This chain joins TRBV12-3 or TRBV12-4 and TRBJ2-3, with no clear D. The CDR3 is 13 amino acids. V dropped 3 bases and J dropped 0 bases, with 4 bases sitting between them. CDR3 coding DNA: TGTGCCAGCAGTTTCGACAGCACAGATACGCAGTATTTT. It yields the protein CASSFDSTDTQYF.

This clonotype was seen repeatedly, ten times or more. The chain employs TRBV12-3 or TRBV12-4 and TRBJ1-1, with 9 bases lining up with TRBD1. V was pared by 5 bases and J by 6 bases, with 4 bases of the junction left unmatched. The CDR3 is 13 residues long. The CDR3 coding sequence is TGTGCCAGCAGTCACACAGGGGGCCCTGAAGCTTTCTTT. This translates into CASSHTGGPEAFF.